The 2 T cell receptor beta chains below come from one sample, sequenced in a study of control samples from healthy donors and cancer patients. Using immunoSEQ multiplex PCR, the repertoire was profiled, and TCRdb retains in-frame clones only, with some absent. The table shows 120,000 or so clones, with approximately 87% occurring only once. The sequencing sample was made of blood. The receptors stem from a man between 60 and 75 years old in good health.

This rearrangement joins TRBV12-3 or TRBV12-4 to TRBJ2-4; D is unclear. The length of the CDR3 is 11 residues. The V and J ends lost 6 bases and 12 bases respectively, with 12 bases between them. The CDR3, as DNA: TGTGCCAGCAGCGTGACCCGTAGTCAGTACTTC. It specifies CASSVTRSQYF.

The chain is built from TRBV27 and TRBJ1-1, with no clear D. The ends were cut back, 5 bases at V and 4 bases at J, with 11 bases in the middle. Per germline, CDR1 MNHEY and CDR2 SMNVEV (reference sequence). This CDR3 spans 13 amino acids. CDR3 sequence reads: CASSTRTPTEAFF. CDR3 nucleotide sequence: TGTGCCAGCAGTACCAGGACTCCCACTGAAGCTTTCTTT.